In its sample, the clone carrying this TCR beta chain was seen a few times. Its specificity is not known. The data were obtained in a study of T cell repertoires in cytomegalovirus infection. About the research overall: Recently identified HLA-C-restricted CMV epitopes were among the peptides used. Evidence of both CMV infection and a matching HLA type came from public TCR beta signatures.

Germline-derived CDR1 and CDR2 are SGHTA and FQGNSA. CDR3 length equals 15 residues. With 3 bases clipped from V and 5 bases from J, the junction kept 7 bases outside the gene matches. TCRdb re-analysed the reads in MiXCR, keeping a single row per CDR3 protein. The sample yields 450,000 to 600,000 distinct CDR3 sequences, about 42% seen once. Study-level results: CMV-specific HLA-C-restricted TCR beta clonotypes dominated the ex vivo response. Cumulative frequency of public TCR beta families picked out carriers of CMV plus the relevant HLA.

This material consisted of cultured PBMCs, taken from culture after CMV antigen stimulation. The TCR sequence derives from a human donor in good health (CMV status not recorded). Some clones in this sample may be carry-over from other donors' samples. The V and J genes are TRBV7-2 and TRBJ2-1; the match to TRBD1 covers 7 bases. In nucleotides, the CDR3 is TGTGCCAGCAGCTTGCAGGGGGTTAGAAACAATGAGCAGTTCTTC. Translating it yields CASSLQGVRNNEQFF.